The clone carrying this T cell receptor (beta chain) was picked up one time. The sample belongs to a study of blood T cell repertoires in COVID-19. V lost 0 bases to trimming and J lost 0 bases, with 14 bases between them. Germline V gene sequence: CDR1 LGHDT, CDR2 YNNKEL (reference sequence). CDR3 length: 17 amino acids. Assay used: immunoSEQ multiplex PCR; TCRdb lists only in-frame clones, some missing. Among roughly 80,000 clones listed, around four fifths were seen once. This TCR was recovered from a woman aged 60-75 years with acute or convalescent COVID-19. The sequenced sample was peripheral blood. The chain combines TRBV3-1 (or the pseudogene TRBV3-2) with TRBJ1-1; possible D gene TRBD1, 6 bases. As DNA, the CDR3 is TGTGCCAGCAGCCAAGATTGGGGAGGGGGAATGAACACTGAAGCTTTCTTT. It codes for CASSQDWGGGMNTEAFF.